A selection of T cell receptor beta chains follows, all from one sample in a study of cytomegalovirus exposure and HLA in healthy donors. Assay used: immunoSEQ multiplex PCR; TCRdb lists only in-frame clones, some missing. The top ten clones hold approximately 2.8% of a sample with about 140,000 clones, roughly three quarters of them seen once. Specimen: PBMCs. These receptors all stem from a female donor in good health and CMV-seronegative. The CDR3 runs from the conserved cysteine through the conserved F or W. The D gene is left open where the match is weak. The size field is filled for only some rows; it gives once, few, many or a size class.

v_gene: TRBV6-6
j_gene: TRBJ2-3
abundance: NA
d_gene: NA
CDR3nt: TGTGCCATAAGGACTTCTCTAGTATCAGATACGCAGTATTTT
CDR3aa: CAIRTSLVSDTQYF

v_gene: TRBV7-6
j_gene: TRBJ2-3
abundance: once
d_gene: TRBD1
CDR3nt: TGTGCCAGCAGCCCAGCCGTTTTGGGACAGGTCACAGATACGCAGTATTTT
CDR3aa: CASSPAVLGQVTDTQYF

v_gene: TRBV30
j_gene: TRBJ1-1
abundance: once
d_gene: NA
CDR3nt: TGTGCCTGGAAACCGGGACACAGCACTGAAGCTTTCTTT
CDR3aa: CAWKPGHSTEAFF

v_gene: TRBV5-1
j_gene: TRBJ2-5
abundance: once
d_gene: NA
CDR3nt: TGCGCCAGCAGCTTTAACAGGGATGACGAGACCCAGTACTTC
CDR3aa: CASSFNRDDETQYF

v_gene: TRBV27
j_gene: TRBJ2-7
abundance: medium-sized
d_gene: TRBD1
CDR3nt: TGTGCCAGCAGTTTATCGTCCCGGACAGGGGGTTACTACGAGCAGTACTTC
CDR3aa: CASSLSSRTGGYYEQYF

v_gene: TRBV12-5
j_gene: TRBJ2-5
abundance: NA
d_gene: NA
CDR3nt: TGTGCTAGTGGCGAAGGGCAGGGGGGTCGAGAGACCCAGTACTTC
CDR3aa: CASGEGQGGRETQYF

v_gene: TRBV18
j_gene: TRBJ2-3
abundance: NA
d_gene: TRBD1
CDR3nt: TGTGCCAGCTCACCAGGGACAGGGGGCGCAGATACGCAGTATTTT
CDR3aa: CASSPGTGGADTQYF

v_gene: TRBV5-6
j_gene: TRBJ2-1
abundance: NA
d_gene: TRBD2
CDR3nt: TGTGCCAGCACGGGGGGGGGCACCTACAATGAGCAGTTCTTC
CDR3aa: CASTGGGTYNEQFF

v_gene: TRBV9
j_gene: TRBJ1-1
abundance: NA
d_gene: NA
CDR3nt: TGTGCCAGCAGCGTAGGTACGGACATGAACACTGAAGCTTTCTTT
CDR3aa: CASSVGTDMNTEAFF

v_gene: TRBV4-3
j_gene: TRBJ2-1
abundance: NA
d_gene: TRBD2
CDR3nt: TGCGCCAGCAGCCAAGGGCTAGCGGGGGGTATTTACAATGAGCAGTTCTTC
CDR3aa: CASSQGLAGGIYNEQFF

v_gene: TRBV20-1
j_gene: TRBJ2-7
abundance: NA
d_gene: TRBD1
CDR3nt: TGCAGTGCGAGACAGGGGTACGAGCAGTACTTC
CDR3aa: CSARQGYEQYF

v_gene: TRBV11-2
j_gene: TRBJ2-1
abundance: NA
d_gene: NA
CDR3nt: TGTGCCAGCAGCTTCCGTTATGAGCAGTTCTTC
CDR3aa: CASSFRYEQFF

v_gene: TRBV4-3
j_gene: TRBJ1-4
abundance: few
d_gene: NA
CDR3nt: TGCGCCAGCAGCCGCCTGGGGGGGACTAATGAAAAACTGTTTTTT
CDR3aa: CASSRLGGTNEKLFF

v_gene: TRBV5-1
j_gene: TRBJ2-1
abundance: NA
d_gene: TRBD1
CDR3nt: TGCGCCAGCAGCTTGCAGGACAGGGTCAATGAGCAGTTCTTC
CDR3aa: CASSLQDRVNEQFF

v_gene: TRBV10-1
j_gene: TRBJ1-5
abundance: NA
d_gene: NA
CDR3nt: TGCGCCAGCAGCCTAAACAGGGAAAATCAGCCCCAGCATTTT
CDR3aa: CASSLNRENQPQHF

v_gene: TRBV10-3
j_gene: TRBJ1-1
abundance: NA
d_gene: TRBD1
CDR3nt: TGTGCCACGGGACAGGGGACCACTGAAGCTTTCTTT
CDR3aa: CATGQGTTEAFF

v_gene: TRBV5-6
j_gene: TRBJ2-3
abundance: few
d_gene: TRBD2
CDR3nt: TGTGCCAGCAGCCCCTTTCGTAGCGGGAGCCCGACAGATACGCAGTATTTT
CDR3aa: CASSPFRSGSPTDTQYF

v_gene: TRBV30
j_gene: TRBJ2-7
abundance: NA
d_gene: TRBD1
CDR3nt: TGTGCCTGGAGTGTAGAGAAGACAGGGCGACTTGGCTACGAGCAGTACTTC
CDR3aa: CAWSVEKTGRLGYEQYF

v_gene: TRBV9
j_gene: TRBJ2-5
abundance: NA
d_gene: TRBD1
CDR3nt: TGTGCCAGCAGCGGGGGGACAGGGCAAGAGACCCAGTACTTC
CDR3aa: CASSGGTGQETQYF

v_gene: TRBV7-9
j_gene: TRBJ1-1
abundance: few
d_gene: NA
CDR3nt: TGTGCCAGCAGCCCCCCCATGAACACTGAAGCTTTCTTT
CDR3aa: CASSPPMNTEAFF

v_gene: TRBV19
j_gene: TRBJ2-1
abundance: NA
d_gene: NA
CDR3nt: TGTGCCAGTAGCCCCCTCAGGCGGGGTAGCTCCTACAATGAGCAGTTCTTC
CDR3aa: CASSPLRRGSSYNEQFF

v_gene: TRBV7-6
j_gene: TRBJ2-1
abundance: NA
d_gene: TRBD1
CDR3nt: TGTGCCAGCAGCTTAGAGGGACAGGGGTACAATGAGCAGTTCTTC
CDR3aa: CASSLEGQGYNEQFF

v_gene: TRBV10-3
j_gene: TRBJ2-2
abundance: NA
d_gene: TRBD2
CDR3nt: TGTGCGATCAATCTAGCGGGGTCGATCACCGGGGAGCTGTTTTTT
CDR3aa: CAINLAGSITGELFF

v_gene: TRBV10-3
j_gene: TRBJ2-3
abundance: NA
d_gene: TRBD2
CDR3nt: TGTGCCATCAGGAGGGAGGGCCCCGATACGCAGTATTTT
CDR3aa: CAIRREGPDTQYF

v_gene: TRBV14
j_gene: TRBJ2-1
abundance: NA
d_gene: TRBD1
CDR3nt: TGTGCCAGCAGCAACGGAGCCAGGGGGAACAATGAGCAGTTCTTC
CDR3aa: CASSNGARGNNEQFF

v_gene: TRBV5-1
j_gene: TRBJ2-1
abundance: NA
d_gene: NA
CDR3nt: TGCGCCAGTAGCTTGGAACAGGGTCGAGAGCAGTTCTTC
CDR3aa: CASSLEQGREQFF

v_gene: TRBV7-2
j_gene: TRBJ1-3
abundance: NA
d_gene: NA
CDR3nt: TGTGCCAGCAGCCTCCAGGGCTCTGGAAACACCATATATTTT
CDR3aa: CASSLQGSGNTIYF

v_gene: TRBV27
j_gene: TRBJ2-1
abundance: NA
d_gene: TRBD2
CDR3nt: TGTGCCAGCACCCTGACTAGCGACTACAATGAGCAGTTCTTC
CDR3aa: CASTLTSDYNEQFF

v_gene: TRBV5-1
j_gene: TRBJ2-7
abundance: once
d_gene: NA
CDR3nt: TGCGCCAGCAGCTTGGCACTAGGGCGGGATATCTACGAGCAGTACTTC
CDR3aa: CASSLALGRDIYEQYF

v_gene: TRBV5-6
j_gene: TRBJ1-5
abundance: NA
d_gene: NA
CDR3nt: TGTGCCAGCAGGCGGGCAGGGTGGGGGGATAGCAATCAGCCCCAGCATTTT
CDR3aa: CASRRAGWGDSNQPQHF

v_gene: TRBV30
j_gene: TRBJ2-1
abundance: NA
d_gene: TRBD2
CDR3nt: TGTGCCTGGAGTCCACCTAGCGGCCTCTACAATGAGCAGTTCTTC
CDR3aa: CAWSPPSGLYNEQFF

v_gene: TRBV11-2
j_gene: TRBJ1-1
abundance: once
d_gene: TRBD1
CDR3nt: TGTGCCAGCAGCTTAGGACGACAGGGGGGAACTGAAGCTTTCTTT
CDR3aa: CASSLGRQGGTEAFF

v_gene: TRBV19
j_gene: TRBJ1-3
abundance: NA
d_gene: NA
CDR3nt: TGTGCCAGTCATCCACTCCTCGCCGCTGGAAACACCATATATTTT
CDR3aa: CASHPLLAAGNTIYF

v_gene: TRBV27
j_gene: TRBJ2-3
abundance: NA
d_gene: TRBD2
CDR3nt: TGTGCCAGCAGTAGAATGAACGGGAGGCGCACAGATACGCAGTATTTT
CDR3aa: CASSRMNGRRTDTQYF

v_gene: TRBV28
j_gene: TRBJ2-2
abundance: NA
d_gene: NA
CDR3nt: TGTGCCAGCAGAGCTAGGGGTAGTAGGGCCGGGGAGCTGTTTTTT
CDR3aa: CASRARGSRAGELFF

v_gene: TRBV5-1
j_gene: TRBJ1-4
abundance: NA
d_gene: TRBD1
CDR3nt: TGCGCCAGCAGGCGTTCCGGGACAGATAATGAAAAACTGTTTTTT
CDR3aa: CASRRSGTDNEKLFF

v_gene: TRBV9
j_gene: TRBJ1-2
abundance: NA
d_gene: TRBD1
CDR3nt: TGTGCCAGCAGCGTAGGTGGACAGGGGGCGCGAGGCTACACCTTC
CDR3aa: CASSVGGQGARGYTF

v_gene: TRBV11-2
j_gene: TRBJ2-5
abundance: NA
d_gene: NA
CDR3nt: TGTGCCAGCAGTTCATCGGGGCAAGAGACCCAGTACTTC
CDR3aa: CASSSSGQETQYF

v_gene: TRBV18
j_gene: TRBJ1-1
abundance: NA
d_gene: NA
CDR3nt: TGTGCCAGCCCTGGTGCACAGGAAACTATGAACACTGAAGCTTTCTTT
CDR3aa: CASPGAQETMNTEAFF

v_gene: TRBV28
j_gene: TRBJ1-6
abundance: NA
d_gene: NA
CDR3nt: TGTGCCAGCACCCCCTCCCTTGGAGGGAGGGCATCTTCACCCCTCCACTTT
CDR3aa: CASTPSLGGRASSPLHF

v_gene: TRBV7-8
j_gene: TRBJ2-6
abundance: NA
d_gene: NA
CDR3nt: TGTGCCAGCAGCTTAGCAAGCACCTCTGGGGCCAACGTCCTGACTTTC
CDR3aa: CASSLASTSGANVLTF

v_gene: TRBV7-8
j_gene: TRBJ2-3
abundance: NA
d_gene: NA
CDR3nt: TGTGCCAGCAGCTTAGGGCAGGGCACAGATACGCAGTATTTT
CDR3aa: CASSLGQGTDTQYF

v_gene: TRBV4-2
j_gene: TRBJ2-1
abundance: NA
d_gene: TRBD2
CDR3nt: TGTGCCAGCAGCCAAGATGGACTAGCGGGGGTAGAGCAGTTCTTC
CDR3aa: CASSQDGLAGVEQFF

v_gene: TRBV15
j_gene: TRBJ2-2
abundance: NA
d_gene: NA
CDR3nt: TGTGCCACCAGCAGAGCAGATAACACCGGGGAGCTGTTTTTT
CDR3aa: CATSRADNTGELFF

v_gene: TRBV6-5
j_gene: TRBJ2-3
abundance: NA
d_gene: TRBD2
CDR3nt: TGTGCCAGCAGTAGGCTAGCGGGAGGGGCAGATACGCAGTATTTT
CDR3aa: CASSRLAGGADTQYF

v_gene: TRBV28
j_gene: TRBJ2-7
abundance: NA
d_gene: NA
CDR3nt: TGTGCCAGCAGCAGACCCCATGGGGCAGCCAACTCCTACGAGCAGTACTTC
CDR3aa: CASSRPHGAANSYEQYF

v_gene: TRBV5-4
j_gene: TRBJ2-2
abundance: NA
d_gene: TRBD1
CDR3nt: TGTGCCAGCAGCTGGGACAGGGTCCGCACCGGGGAGCTGTTTTTT
CDR3aa: CASSWDRVRTGELFF

v_gene: TRBV4-1
j_gene: TRBJ2-1
abundance: NA
d_gene: TRBD2
CDR3nt: TGCGCCAGCAGCCTCGCGATCGGGGGGGCTAGCGGGACGGGGGAGCAGTTCTTC
CDR3aa: CASSLAIGGASGTGEQFF

v_gene: TRBV7-2
j_gene: TRBJ1-1
abundance: NA
d_gene: NA
CDR3nt: TGTGCCAGCAGCTTAGACGGACAGCCGAACACTGAAGCTTTCTTT
CDR3aa: CASSLDGQPNTEAFF

v_gene: TRBV7-8
j_gene: TRBJ2-3
abundance: NA
d_gene: NA
CDR3nt: TGTGCCAGCAGCTTCGGCACAGATACGCAGTATTTT
CDR3aa: CASSFGTDTQYF

v_gene: TRBV29-1
j_gene: TRBJ2-4
abundance: once
d_gene: TRBD1
CDR3nt: TGCAGCGTTGAGGGACAGGGTAACATTCAGTACTTC
CDR3aa: CSVEGQGNIQYF

v_gene: TRBV6-5
j_gene: TRBJ2-1
abundance: NA
d_gene: NA
CDR3nt: TGTGCCAGCAGGAAGACTGAAACCTACAATGAGCAGTTCTTC
CDR3aa: CASRKTETYNEQFF

v_gene: TRBV18
j_gene: TRBJ1-1
abundance: few
d_gene: NA
CDR3nt: TGTGCCAGCTCAATCGCGGGCGTTAACACTGAAGCTTTCTTT
CDR3aa: CASSIAGVNTEAFF

v_gene: TRBV30
j_gene: TRBJ1-6
abundance: NA
d_gene: NA
CDR3nt: TGTGCCTGGAGTTCGGGGACTCATAATTCACCCCTCCACTTT
CDR3aa: CAWSSGTHNSPLHF